Reported below is one TCR beta chain. Its antigen is undetermined. Trimming took off 7 bases at V and 2 bases at J, with 26 bases between the two ends. The germline CDR1 and CDR2 sequences are MNHNS and SASEGT. This CDR3 region has 18 residues. This record comes from a study of T-cell reconstitution after alpha-beta-depleted transplantation in children. Study-level points and caveats: Alpha-beta T cells about two months after transplant reportedly derived from several hundred expanded graft clones. At the one-year point after transplant, T-cell counts and TCRbeta diversity were found to come mostly from T cells that had been newly produced. TCRbeta diversity was high at day 60 in some patients (a result of surviving recipient T cells and thymic progenitors).

During its preparation, the TCRbeta library received unique molecular identifiers. TCRdb recomputed calls from the PCR reads with MiXCR, one row per CDR3 protein. Altogether approximately 500,000 distinct CDR3 sequences are present, 25% to 30% being singletons, with the ten largest covering 30% to 40%. The source was PBMCs, collected before TCRalphabeta/CD19-depleted stem cell transplant. The receptor was isolated from a boy under three years old with Wiskott-Aldrich syndrome, due to receive a stem cell transplant. The chain is built from TRBV6-1 and TRBJ1-2, with D perhaps TRBD1 (5 bases). The CDR3 loop is CASTPGFWGRGPNYGYTF. CDR3 bases: TGTGCCAGCACGCCTGGTTTTTGGGGAAGGGGCCCAAACTATGGCTACACCTTC.